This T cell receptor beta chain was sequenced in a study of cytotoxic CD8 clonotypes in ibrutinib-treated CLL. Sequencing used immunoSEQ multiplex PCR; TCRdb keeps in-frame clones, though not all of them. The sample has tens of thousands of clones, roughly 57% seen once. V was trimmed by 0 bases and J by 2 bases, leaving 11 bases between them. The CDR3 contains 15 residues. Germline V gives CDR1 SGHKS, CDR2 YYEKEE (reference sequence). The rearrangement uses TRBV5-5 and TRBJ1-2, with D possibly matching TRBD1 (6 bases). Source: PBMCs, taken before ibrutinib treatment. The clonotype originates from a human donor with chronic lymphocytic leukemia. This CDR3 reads CASSLGPGDNYGYTF. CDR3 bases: TGTGCCAGCAGCTTGGGCCCAGGGGACAACTATGGCTACACCTTC.